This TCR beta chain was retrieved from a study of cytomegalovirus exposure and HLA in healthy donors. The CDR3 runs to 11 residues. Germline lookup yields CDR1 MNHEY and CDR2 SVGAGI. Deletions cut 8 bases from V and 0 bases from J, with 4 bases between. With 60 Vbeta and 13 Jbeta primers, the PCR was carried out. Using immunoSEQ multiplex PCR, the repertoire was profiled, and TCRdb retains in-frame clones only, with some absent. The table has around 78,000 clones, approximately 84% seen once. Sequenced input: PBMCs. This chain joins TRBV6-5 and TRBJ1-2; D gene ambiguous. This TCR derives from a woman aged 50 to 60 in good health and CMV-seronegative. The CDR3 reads CASFTNYGYTF. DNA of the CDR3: TGTGCCAGCTTCACTAACTATGGCTACACCTTC.